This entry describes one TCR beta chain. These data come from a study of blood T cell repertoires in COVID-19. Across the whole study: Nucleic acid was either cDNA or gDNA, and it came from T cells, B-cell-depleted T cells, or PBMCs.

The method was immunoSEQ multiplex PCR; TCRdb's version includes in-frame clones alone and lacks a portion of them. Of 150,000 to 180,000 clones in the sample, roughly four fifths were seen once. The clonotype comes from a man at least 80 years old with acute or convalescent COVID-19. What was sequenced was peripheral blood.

This chain's CDR3 is CASSDIPGRGLGTEAFF. In DNA form, the CDR3 reads TGTGCCAGCAGTGATATCCCCGGCAGGGGGCTTGGGACTGAAGCTTTCTTT. J is TRBJ1-1 and V is TRBV7-3; 8 bases fit TRBD1. This CDR3 is built from 17 residues. V was pared by 6 bases and J by 5 bases, with 17 bases of the junction left unmatched. The germline V gene encodes CDR1 SGHTA and CDR2 FQGTGA. Full variable domain (rest looked up from reference TRBV7-3 and TRBJ1-1): GAGVSQTPSNKVTEKGKYVELRCDPISGHTALYWYRQSLGQGPEFLIYFQGTGAADDSGLPNDRFFAVRPEGSVSTLKIQRTERGDSAVYLCASSDIPGRGLGTEAFFGQGTRLTVV.